The sequence of this TCR beta chain was determined in a study of blood T cell repertoires in COVID-19. Study context: The origin of the acute and convalescent COVID-19 samples was the United States, Italy and Spain.

This clone was observed once. Study members were between roughly 18 and 89 years old and lived in approximately 25 US regions. This CDR3 has 14 residues. Germline loops: CDR1 MNHEY, CDR2 SVGEGT. V lost 4 bases, J lost 2 bases, and 11 bases lay in between. Per the authors' pipeline: The assay estimated nucleated cells by amplifying reference gene primers. Clones were sequenced by immunoSEQ multiplex PCR, and TCRdb holds only the in-frame ones, with some missing. V and J calls plus clone size are reproduced from that table; the DNA served to infer D and trimming. The table shows 200,000 to 250,000 clones, with about 86% occurring only once.

The V call is TRBV6-2 or TRBV6-3, the J call TRBJ1-2; D may be TRBD1 (6 bases). The material sequenced was PBMCs or T cells enriched from blood (not recorded which). This receptor was identified in a woman in her thirties or forties with acute COVID-19. CDR3 coding DNA: TGTGCCAGCAGTTGGGACAAAGTGAACTATGGCTACACCTTC. It encodes CASSWDKVNYGYTF.